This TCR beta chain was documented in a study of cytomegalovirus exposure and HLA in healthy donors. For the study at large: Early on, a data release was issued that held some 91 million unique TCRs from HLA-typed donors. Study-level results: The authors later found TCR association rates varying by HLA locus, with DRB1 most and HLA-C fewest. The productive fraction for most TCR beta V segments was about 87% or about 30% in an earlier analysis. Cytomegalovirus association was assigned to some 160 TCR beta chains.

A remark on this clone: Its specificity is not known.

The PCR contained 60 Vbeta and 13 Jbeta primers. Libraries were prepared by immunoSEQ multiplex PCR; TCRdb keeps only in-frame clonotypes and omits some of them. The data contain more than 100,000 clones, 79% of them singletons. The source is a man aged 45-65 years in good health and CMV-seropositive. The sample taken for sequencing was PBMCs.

CDR3 amino acids: CASSFQGTHQPQHF. DNA of the CDR3: TGTGCCAGCAGCTTCCAGGGGACCCATCAGCCCCAGCATTTT. V and J are TRBV11-2 and TRBJ1-5; possibly TRBD1 for D (6 bases). This CDR3 is built from 14 residues. CDR1 and CDR2 from the germline V gene are SGHAT and FQNNGV. V lost 3 bases to trimming and J lost 5 bases, with 11 bases between them.